The rows below give T cell receptor beta chains drawn from one sample of a study of a mutant IDH1 vaccine in newly diagnosed glioma. TCRdb's table, derived via immunoSEQ multiplex PCR, lists solely in-frame clones and lacks some. The data show approximately 54,000 clones, approximately 80% seen once. The material sequenced was PBMCs, taken from a glioma patient treated with radiotherapy, temozolomide or both. The receptor source for this set is a man aged 18 to 29 with glioma. The CDR3 runs from the conserved cysteine through the conserved F or W. Fields, in order: D gene, J gene, clone size, V gene, CDR3 DNA, CDR3 protein. The D gene is left open where the match is weak. Clone size is shown for a subset of rows, as once, few, many or a class of expanded clone.

TRBD1	TRBJ2-7	NA	TRBV7-9	TGTGCCAGCAGCTTAGTCCTTGGGGCAGGGGGCTACGAGCAGTACTTC	CASSLVLGAGGYEQYF
TRBD2	TRBJ2-3	many	TRBV4-2	TGTGCCAGCAGCCAAGACTTCCCCCCGGCTAGCGGGGGTGGAGATACGCAGTATTTT	CASSQDFPPASGGGDTQYF
NA	TRBJ1-5	NA	TRBV19	TGTGCCAGTAGTATTCTATCGGCTAGACAGCCCCAGCATTTT	CASSILSARQPQHF
TRBD1	TRBJ2-7	NA	TRBV10-2	TGCGCCAGCAGACTGGGACAGCCAGAGAGAAACGAGCAGTACTTC	CASRLGQPERNEQYF
NA	TRBJ2-7	NA	TRBV28	TGTGCCAGCAGCGAGAGGGGGGAGGTCTACGAGCAGTACTTC	CASSERGEVYEQYF
NA	TRBJ1-1	NA	TRBV5-5	TGTGCCAGCAGCTTCGGAATGAACACTGAAGCTTTCTTT	CASSFGMNTEAFF
NA	TRBJ2-2	NA	TRBV7-2	TGTGCCAGCAGCCCTAACACCGGGGAGCTGTTTTTT	CASSPNTGELFF
TRBD1	TRBJ2-3	NA	TRBV29-1	TGCAGCGTTGGCGACAGGGACACAGATACGCAGTATTTT	CSVGDRDTDTQYF
TRBD2	TRBJ2-1	NA	TRBV7-2	TGTGCCAGCAGACTCGGGCTAGCGGGAGAGGAGTTCTTC	CASRLGLAGEEFF
TRBD1	TRBJ1-2	NA	TRBV6-6	TGTGCCATCCGCGCTTCGGGACAGGGGGCGTACGGCTACACCTTC	CAIRASGQGAYGYTF
NA	TRBJ1-6	NA	TRBV2	TGTGCCAGCAGGGGTAGGGGGTATAATTCACCCCTCCACTTT	CASRGRGYNSPLHF
NA	TRBJ1-5	NA	TRBV6-6	TGTGCCAGCCTGGCCGCCGCAGGACAGCCCCAGCATTTT	CASLAAAGQPQHF
TRBD1	TRBJ1-1	NA	TRBV2	TGTGCCAGCAGTTCCCTGACAGGGTCCCAAGCTTTCTTT	CASSSLTGSQAFF
TRBD1	TRBJ1-5	NA	TRBV28	TGTGCCAGCAGTTCGGGACAGGGTGGGAGCAATCAGCCCCAGCATTTT	CASSSGQGGSNQPQHF
NA	TRBJ1-4	NA	TRBV5-5	TGTGCCAGCAGCTTGTCTTGGGAGAAACTGTTTTTT	CASSLSWEKLFF
TRBD1	TRBJ1-1	NA	TRBV18	TGTGCCAGCTTGGGACAGGGGATGAACACTGAAGCTTTCTTT	CASLGQGMNTEAFF
NA	TRBJ1-1	NA	TRBV19	TGTGCCAGTAGTTCCTCAGGGTTGTCTGAAGCTTTCTTT	CASSSSGLSEAFF
TRBD1	TRBJ1-1	NA	TRBV5-1	TGCGCCAGCAGCTCCCGGGGACAGCCCCTCACTGAAGCTTTCTTT	CASSSRGQPLTEAFF
TRBD1	TRBJ1-1	few	TRBV13	TGTGCCAGCAGCTTAGTGTTCCGGGGGACAGGGAGTCGAGTCCTTTTT	CASSLVFRGTGSRVLF
NA	TRBJ1-3	NA	TRBV4-1	TGCGCCAGCAGCCAAGAATTTCAGTACTCTGGAAACACCATATATTTT	CASSQEFQYSGNTIYF
TRBD1	TRBJ1-6	NA	TRBV30	TGTGCCTGGAGTGTAGGGGCAGGGGGTTCACCCCTCCACTTT	CAWSVGAGGSPLHF
NA	TRBJ2-2	NA	TRBV6-5	TGTGCCAGCAGTTCCAATCAGGGTAGAACCGGGGAGCTGTTTTTT	CASSSNQGRTGELFF
TRBD2	TRBJ2-1	NA	TRBV29-1	TGCAGCGTTATTAGCGGGGGGCACTACAATGAGCAGTTCTTC	CSVISGGHYNEQFF
NA	TRBJ2-2	NA	TRBV29-1	TGCGGCGGACAGCTCACCGGGGAGCTGTTTTTT	CGGQLTGELFF
NA	TRBJ1-2	NA	TRBV5-4	TGTGCCAGCAGCTTGTGGAGTAACTATGGCTACACCTTC	CASSLWSNYGYTF
NA	TRBJ2-3	NA	TRBV7-9	TGTGCCAGCAACCGGGCAGATACGCAGTATTTT	CASNRADTQYF
NA	TRBJ1-5	few	TRBV9	TGTGCCAGCAGCGTAGGGGGGGATAGCAATCAGCCCCAGCATTTT	CASSVGGDSNQPQHF
NA	TRBJ1-1	NA	TRBV29-1	TGCAGCGTAAACCAGATGTCCACTGAAGCTTTCTTT	CSVNQMSTEAFF
NA	TRBJ2-7	NA	TRBV2	TGTGCCAGCAGGGGCCTCGAGGAAGTATACGAGCAGTACTTC	CASRGLEEVYEQYF
NA	TRBJ2-5	once	TRBV27	TGTGCCAGCGCTACAGGGAGACAAGAGACCCAGTACTTC	CASATGRQETQYF
TRBD1	TRBJ1-6	few	TRBV7-2	TGTGCCAGCAGCCGTAGGACAGGGGACTATAATTCACCCCTCCACTTT	CASSRRTGDYNSPLHF
NA	TRBJ2-5	NA	TRBV7-2	TGTGCCAGCAGCTACCTAACGCGGCAAGAGACCCAGTACTTC	CASSYLTRQETQYF
NA	TRBJ2-3	NA	TRBV30	TGTGCCTGGAGCCCCAGTGATACGCAGTATTTT	CAWSPSDTQYF
NA	TRBJ1-1	few	TRBV5-4	TGTGCCAGCAGCGGGGGTACGAACACTGAAGCTTTCTTT	CASSGGTNTEAFF
NA	TRBJ1-2	few	TRBV14	TGTGCCAGCAGGCCTCTGGGGACAACTAGTGACTATGGCTACACCTTC	CASRPLGTTSDYGYTF
TRBD1	TRBJ2-3	NA	TRBV2	TGTGCCAGCAGTTCGGGACAGTATAGCACAGATACGCAGTATTTT	CASSSGQYSTDTQYF
NA	TRBJ2-7	NA	TRBV2	TGTGCCAGCAGTGAATTATGGAAAGGTTACGAGCAGTACTTC	CASSELWKGYEQYF
NA	TRBJ2-2	NA	TRBV7-2	TGTGCCAGCAGCCTAACCATGTCCCGCACCGGGGAGCTGTTTTTT	CASSLTMSRTGELFF
NA	TRBJ1-1	NA	TRBV4-3	TGCGCCAGCAGCCGCATTAATTTTGCGGGCCGAGGCACTGAAGCTTTCTTT	CASSRINFAGRGTEAFF
NA	TRBJ2-7	NA	TRBV2	TGTGCCAGCAGTGAAAGGGCGAGCGACTCCTACGAGCAGTACTTC	CASSERASDSYEQYF
NA	TRBJ1-1	NA	TRBV6-6	TGTGCCAGCAGCCAACAAAGGCTCTTCTTT	CASSQQRLFF
NA	TRBJ1-2	NA	TRBV6-5	TGTGCCAGCAGACCCGGGACGCCTCTGAGCGGCTACACCTTC	CASRPGTPLSGYTF
NA	TRBJ2-5	NA	TRBV7-2	TGTGCCAGCAGCTTATTTCAGGGGTACCAAGAGACCCAGTACTTC	CASSLFQGYQETQYF
NA	TRBJ2-5	NA	TRBV9	TGTGCCAGCAGCGTATCGGGCGGGGAGACCCAGTACTTC	CASSVSGGETQYF
NA	TRBJ1-5	NA	TRBV29-1	TGCAGCGTTGGCGGGGGGGCTGGCAATCAGCCCCAGCATTTT	CSVGGGAGNQPQHF
NA	TRBJ1-1	few	TRBV7-9	TGTGCCAGCAGCGAAACACGGGCAGGGCCTGAAGCTTTCTTT	CASSETRAGPEAFF
NA	TRBJ2-2	NA	TRBV2	TGTGCCAGCAGCCACGGAGGGGTCGGGGGTACCGGGGAGCTGTTTTTT	CASSHGGVGGTGELFF
NA	TRBJ1-1	few	TRBV30	TGTGCCTGGAGCCGTGGTCCCGGAGCTTTCTTT	CAWSRGPGAFF
NA	TRBJ1-1	NA	TRBV15	TGTGCCACCAGCAGAGATAGGAACAGGGATGCGAACACTGAAGCTTTCTTT	CATSRDRNRDANTEAFF
NA	TRBJ1-2	NA	TRBV14	TGTGCCAGCAGCCAAGCAGGGGCCCCCTATCGCTACACCTTC	CASSQAGAPYRYTF
NA	TRBJ2-1	NA	TRBV5-1	TGCGCCAGCAGCCTACCGGGCGATAGCGCATACAATGAGCAGTTCTTC	CASSLPGDSAYNEQFF